What follows are 29 T cell receptor beta chains derived from one specimen sequenced in a study of breast tumors, draining lymph nodes, adjacent tissues. Using its own MiXCR run on the multiplex PCR reads, TCRdb lists one record per CDR3 protein. In the table there are tens of thousands of distinct CDR3 sequences, about 23% of which are singletons. The sample comprised breast tumor tissue. These receptors all come from a female donor with breast cancer. Some clones in this sample may be carry-over from other donors' samples.

This clonotype has a single count. A much larger clone differs from this one at a single base, so this may be a read error. The chain has TRBV30 and TRBJ2-2; TRBD2 matches at 7 bases. Germline-derived CDR1 and CDR2 are GTSNPN and SVGIG (reference sequence). Trimming removed 3 bases from V and 3 bases from J; junction bases left unmatched: 7. This CDR3 comprises 15 residues. In DNA, the CDR3 is TGTGCCTGGAGGGTACGGGGGGAGGACACCGGGGAGCTGTTTTTT. This encodes CAWRVRGEDTGELFF.

This clonotype came up a few times. The chain is built from TRBV19 and TRBJ2-3, with D tentatively TRBD1 or TRBD2 (5 bases each). The CDR3 contains 14 residues. The V end was cut by 1 base, the J end by 3 bases, with 8 bases between. Germline values: CDR1 LNHDA, CDR2 SQIVND (reference sequence). The CDR3 region has the DNA TGTGCCAGTAGTATAGGGGACCAGACAGATACGCAGTATTTT. It specifies CASSIGDQTDTQYF.

This clonotype was detected ten times or more. This sequence joins TRBV7-2 and TRBJ1-2; D might be TRBD1 (5 bases). Trimming stripped 3 bases from V and 3 bases from J, with 11 bases between. The germline V gene encodes CDR1 SGHTA and CDR2 FQGNSA. The CDR3 has 14 residues. The CDR3 nucleotides read TGTGCCAGCAGCTTCGCAGGGTCGGACTATGGCTACACCTTC. It encodes CASSFAGSDYGYTF. Drawing the rest from reference TRBV7-2 and TRBJ1-2, the complete variable domain is GAGVSQSPSNKVTEKGKDVELRCDPISGHTALYWYRQSLGQGLEFLIYFQGNSAPDKSGLPSDRFSAERTGGSVSTLTIQRTQQEDSAVYLCASSFAGSDYGYTFGSGTRLTVV.

This clonotype showed up many times. This sequence joins TRBV20-1 and TRBJ1-3; 7 bases line up with TRBD1. The V gene end was trimmed by 2 bases and the J gene end by 2 bases; junction bases not matched to a gene: 24. This CDR3 is 21 amino acids long. Germline V CDR1 and CDR2: DFQATT, SNEGSKA (reference sequence). The CDR3 reads CSARTLKSVGQDLTPGNTIYF. CDR3 nucleotide sequence: TGCAGTGCTAGAACCCTAAAAAGTGTCGGACAGGACCTTACCCCTGGAAACACCATATATTTT.

This clonotype was detected many times. The chain couples TRBV11-2 to TRBJ2-1, with D possibly being TRBD2 (7 bases). Germline CDR1 and CDR2: SGHAT and FQNNGV. This CDR3 has 17 amino acids. Trimming took off 5 bases at V and 3 bases at J, with 20 bases between the two ends. The CDR3 DNA is TGTGCCAGCAGCATTAGGGGGGCGGGGGACAACTACAATGAGCAGTTCTTC. Translated, it gives CASSIRGAGDNYNEQFF. Filled out from reference TRBV11-2 and TRBJ2-1, the complete variable domain reads EAGVAQSPRYKIIEKRQSVAFWCNPISGHATLYWYQQILGQGPKLLIQFQNNGVVDDSQLPKDRFSAERLKGVDSTLKIQPAKLEDSAVYLCASSIRGAGDNYNEQFFGPGTRLTVL.

The chain employs TRBV5-6 and TRBJ2-1, with a possible D match to TRBD1 (6 bases). Per germline, CDR1 SGHDT and CDR2 YYEEEE. The CDR3 sequence is 15 residues long. V was shortened by 2 bases and J by 4 bases, with 13 bases between the two germline ends. The CDR3 loop is CASSFRRGNYNEQFF. DNA of the CDR3: TGTGCCAGCAGCTTTCGCAGGGGCAATTACAATGAGCAGTTCTTC.

About this clonotype itself: A much larger clone differs by one base, so this may be a read error. DNA of the CDR3: TGTGCCAGCAACGTAGTAGACCATACGCAGTATTTT. This encodes CASNVVDHTQYF. This sequence joins TRBV9 and TRBJ2-3; D is uncertain. The germline V gene has CDR1 SGDLS and CDR2 YYNGEE. This CDR3 has 12 amino acids.

This chain connects TRBV5-1 to TRBJ1-1; 10 bases fit TRBD1. V shed 0 bases and J 0 bases; nucleotides not matched to a gene: 2. Germline CDR1 and CDR2: SGHRS and YFSETQ. This CDR3 has 16 amino acids. The CDR3 nucleotides are TGCGCCAGCAGCTTGGGGGGACAGGGGATGAACACTGAAGCTTTCTTT. It is translated as CASSLGGQGMNTEAFF.

The chain couples TRBV19 to TRBJ2-3; unclear D gene. CDR1 LNHDA and CDR2 SQIVND come from the germline V gene (reference sequence). The CDR3 is 11 residues long. Trimming took 6 bases from V and 5 from J, leaving 6 bases between them. The CDR3 nucleotides are TGTGCCAGTAGGGTTTTAGATACGCAGTATTTT. It is translated as CASRVLDTQYF.

Notes on this clonotype: This may stem from a read error, because a much larger clone lies one nucleotide away. V is TRBV11-2 and J is TRBJ2-1; D tentatively fits TRBD1 or TRBD2 (5 bases each). The CDR3 sequence is 14 residues long. Germline V lookup: CDR1 SGHAT, CDR2 FQNNGV. CDR3 in DNA: TGTGCCAGCAGCTTTTGGGGGAGCTACAATGAGCGGTTCTTC. Its protein is CASSFWGSYNERFF.

This clonotype was counted many times. The chain employs TRBV13 and TRBJ2-1, with 7 bases matching TRBD1. With 4 bases clipped from V and 6 bases from J, the junction kept 9 bases outside the gene matches. The length of the CDR3 is 15 residues. Germline V gives CDR1 PRHDT, CDR2 FYEKMQ (reference sequence). Here the CDR3 DNA reads TGTGCCAGCAGCTATGCCGACAGGGCCTTCAATGAGCAGTTCTTC. This codes for CASSYADRAFNEQFF.

To note about this clonotype: A read error may be the cause here, since a much bigger clone is one base away. This sequence joins TRBV20-1 and TRBJ1-5, with D perhaps matching TRBD1 (5 bases). The CDR3 sequence is 12 residues long. CDR1 and CDR2 from the germline V gene are DFQATT and SNEGSKA (reference sequence). The CDR3 loop reads CAGGAGNQPQHF. In DNA form, the CDR3 reads TGCGCCGGCGGGGCGGGGAATCAGCCCCAGCATTTT.

In this sample, this clonotype turned up many times. The chain recombines TRBV6-1 with TRBJ1-4; D not certain. The CDR3 length is 16 residues. Germline V lookup: CDR1 MNHNS, CDR2 SASEGT. Between the trimmed V and J ends, which lost 4 bases and 5 bases, there was a span of 17 bases. This chain's CDR3 is CASSAPHLPTNEKLFF. DNA of the CDR3: TGTGCCAGCAGTGCCCCGCATTTACCCACGAATGAAAAACTGTTTTTT.

At least ten counts were recorded for this clonotype. V and J are TRBV19 and TRBJ1-2, with TRBD1 identical over 10 bases. This CDR3 region has 15 residues. The ends lost 7 bases at V and 1 base at J; junction bases unmatched: 6. CDR1 is LNHDA, CDR2 SQIVND, per germline (reference sequence). The CDR3, as DNA: TGTGCCAGTATCGGGGGACAGGGGAATAACTATGGCTACACCTTC. This translates into CASIGGQGNNYGYTF.

A remark on this clonotype: A read error may be the cause here, since a much bigger clone is one base away. The rearrangement joins TRBV5-1 to TRBJ2-1; TRBD2 matches 8 bases. CDR1 is SGHRS, CDR2 YFSETQ, per germline. This CDR3 contains 15 residues. With V trimmed by 0 bases and J by 7 bases, 6 bases remained unmatched. The DNA of the CDR3 is TGCGCCAGCAGCTTGGCCGGGAGGGTCTCGAATGAGCAGTTCTTC. Its translation: CASSLAGRVSNEQFF.

This clonotype turned up a few times. Being one base from a much bigger clone, this may be a read error. The genes are TRBV2 and TRBJ2-1, with D perhaps assigned TRBD1 or TRBD2 (5 bases each). Per germline, CDR1 SNHLY and CDR2 FYNNEI. With 3 bases removed from V and 0 bases from J, the gap between germline ends came to 9 bases. The CDR3 consists of 15 residues. This CDR3 is CASSEGRISYNEQFF. The DNA of the CDR3 is TGTGCCAGCAGTGAGGGACGTATCTCCTACAATGAGCAGTTCTTC. Variable domain in full (rest from reference TRBV2 and TRBJ2-1): EPEVTQTPSHQVTQMGQEVILRCVPISNHLYFYWYRQILGQKVEFLVSFYNNEISEKSEIFDDQFSVERPDGSNFTLKIRSTKLEDSAMYFCASSEGRISYNEQFFGPGTRLTVL.

There are many counts of this clonotype. CDR3 sequence (DNA): TGTGCCATCAGTGAATCCCTGACAGGGGGCGTTTACTCTGGGGCCAACGTCCTGACTTTC. This codes for CAISESLTGGVYSGANVLTF. The V gene is TRBV10-3, the J gene TRBJ2-6, with 10 bases that match TRBD1. Germline V gene sequence: CDR1 ENHRY, CDR2 SYGVKD. V was pared by 3 bases and J by 0 bases, with 11 bases of the junction left unmatched. The length of the CDR3 is 20 residues.

With respect to this clonotype: At one of its ends the junction is not consistent with the germline gene, which may arise from a read error. V and J are TRBV11-1 and TRBJ1-1; TRBD1 matches at 7 bases. CDR1 is SGHAT and CDR2 is FQDESV in the germline V gene (reference sequence). This CDR3 spans 18 amino acids. CDR3 region: CASSQTTGAERRRTEAFF. Written as DNA, the CDR3 is TGTGCCAGCAGTCAAACAACAGGGGCCGAACGACGGAGGACTGAAGCGTTCTTT.

This clonotype was recorded many times. The CDR3: CASRATDTQYF. The CDR3 nucleotides read TGCGCCAGCAGGGCCACAGATACGCAGTATTTT. The chain carries TRBV5-1 and TRBJ2-3; unclear D gene. Germline CDR1 SGHRS, CDR2 YFSETQ. The CDR3 totals 11 residues. Trimming removed 5 bases at V and 2 bases at J, with 3 bases between.

At least ten counts were recorded for this clonotype. The chain links TRBV6-5 to TRBJ2-1, with TRBD1 as a possible D gene (5 bases). CDR3 length: 12 residues. CDR1 is MNHEY and CDR2 is SVGAGI in the germline V gene. Trimming shortened V by 10 bases and J by 5 bases, and 12 bases separated the two germline ends. CDR3 bases: TGTGCCACCGCCCTGGGGCACAATGAGCAGTTCTTC. Translated, it gives CATALGHNEQFF.

This clonotype is medium-sized by share. The V call is TRBV11-2, the J call TRBJ1-3; maybe TRBD1 (6 bases). This CDR3 region has 15 residues. Looked up from germline, CDR1 is SGHAT and CDR2 is FQNNGV. The V gene lost 0 bases and the J gene lost 3 bases, with 9 bases spanning the gap. CDR3 residues: CASSLDWTDGNTIYF. In DNA form, the CDR3 reads TGTGCCAGCAGCTTAGACTGGACAGATGGAAACACCATATATTTT.

The gene calls are TRBV28 and TRBJ1-2, with a possible D match to TRBD1 (6 bases). This CDR3 contains 15 residues. V lost 3 bases to trimming and J lost 3 bases, with 14 bases between them. The germline CDR1 and CDR2 sequences are MDHEN and SYDVKM. The CDR3 here is CASSLAAGTHYGYTF. The CDR3 bases are TGTGCCAGCAGTTTGGCCGCAGGGACACACTATGGCTACACCTTC.

Regarding this clonotype: Since a much larger clone is just one base distant, this may be a read error. The chain carries TRBV3-1 and TRBJ1-5; tentative D call: TRBD1 (5 bases). The CDR3 extends over 14 amino acids. Trimming pared 1 base from V and 5 bases from J, leaving 9 bases between. Germline lookup yields CDR1 LGHDT and CDR2 YNNKEL (reference sequence). The CDR3 loop reads CASSQGQNDQPQHF. CDR3 nucleotide sequence: TGTGCCAGCAGCCAAGGACAGAATGATCAGCCCCAGCATTTT.

This clonotype has a count of ten or more. This sequence joins TRBV7-9 and TRBJ1-4; 9 nucleotides line up with TRBD1. The CDR3 has 15 amino acids. Germline V lookup: CDR1 SEHNR, CDR2 FQNEAQ (reference sequence). The trim removed 4 bases at V and 4 bases at J, leaving 4 bases unmatched. CDR3 bases: TGTGCCAGCAGCTACCGGACAGGGGTTAATGAAAAACTGTTTTTT. Residues: CASSYRTGVNEKLFF.

This clonotype was seen many times. The V call is TRBV5-1, the J call TRBJ2-2; D possibly corresponds to TRBD2 (6 bases). The CDR3 is 15 residues long. V lost 6 bases, J lost 6 bases, and 18 bases lay in between. The germline gives CDR1 SGHRS, CDR2 YFSETQ. CDR3 in DNA: TGCGCCAGCAAAGCGATGAGCGGGTTGTCCGGGGAGCTGTTTTTT. It specifies CASKAMSGLSGELFF. The full variable domain, completed using reference TRBV5-1 and TRBJ2-2, is KAGVTQTPRYLIKTRGQQVTLSCSPISGHRSVSWYQQTPGQGLQFLFEYFSETQRNKGNFPGRFSGRQFSNSRSEMNVSTLELGDSALYLCASKAMSGLSGELFFGEGSRLTVL.

This clonotype was counted ten times or more. J is TRBJ1-2 and V is TRBV5-1; a possible D gene is TRBD1 (5 bases). Germline V CDR1 and CDR2: SGHRS, YFSETQ. V was trimmed by 4 bases and J by 0 bases, leaving 16 bases between them. The CDR3 is 16 amino acids. CDR3 DNA sequence: TGCGCCAGCAGCAGGACTTCAGGGCCCACTAACTATGGCTACACCTTC. It yields the protein CASSRTSGPTNYGYTF. The complete variable domain, with remaining parts taken from reference TRBV5-1 and TRBJ1-2, reads KAGVTQTPRYLIKTRGQQVTLSCSPISGHRSVSWYQQTPGQGLQFLFEYFSETQRNKGNFPGRFSGRQFSNSRSEMNVSTLELGDSALYLCASSRTSGPTNYGYTFGSGTRLTVV.

As for this clonotype: An end of the junction does not agree with germline; a read error may underlie this. The chain joins TRBV30 to TRBJ2-1, with D possibly being TRBD1 or TRBD2 (6 bases each). The CDR3 has 13 amino acids. The germline V gene encodes CDR1 GTSNPN and CDR2 SVGIG (reference sequence). The CDR3 DNA is TGCGCCTGGAACAGCAAGGGGGGCGAGGAGCAGTTCTTC. Its translation: CAWNSKGGEEQFF.

The chain joins TRBV5-6 to TRBJ2-4, with a weak D call TRBD1 (6 bases). V lost 6 bases to trimming and J lost 0 bases, with 13 bases between them. In germline, CDR1 is SGHDT, CDR2 YYEEEE. This CDR3 spans 15 amino acids. The CDR3 sequence is CASTETGIAKNIQYF. CDR3 DNA: TGTGCCAGCACCGAAACAGGGATAGCCAAAAACATTCAGTACTTC.

This clonotype was seen many times. J is TRBJ2-7 and V is TRBV5-1; 8 bases map to TRBD2. The CDR3 covers 15 residues. From germline, CDR1 is SGHRS and CDR2 YFSETQ. The V segment lost 0 bases and the J segment 3 bases; nucleotides outside the gene matches: 5. CDR3 nucleotide sequence: TGCGCCAGCAGCTTGGTGAGCGGGGGACACTACGAGCAGTACTTC. This translates into CASSLVSGGHYEQYF. The whole variable domain, filled in from reference TRBV5-1 and TRBJ2-7, reads KAGVTQTPRYLIKTRGQQVTLSCSPISGHRSVSWYQQTPGQGLQFLFEYFSETQRNKGNFPGRFSGRQFSNSRSEMNVSTLELGDSALYLCASSLVSGGHYEQYFGPGTRLTVT.